The sequence of this T cell receptor (beta chain) was determined in a study of cytomegalovirus exposure and HLA in healthy donors. The study's findings and limits: It was confirmed in vitro that a few of the CMV-associated chains were specific for CMV antigens. It was approximately 170 TCR beta chains that were listed as cytomegalovirus-associated. Being productive about 87% or about 30% of the time was typical of most TCR beta V segments in an earlier analysis. Some V segments could not be told apart, so they were left out, TRBV6-2 and TRBV6-3 among them.

PCR amplification relied on 60 Vbeta primers (plus 13 Jbeta primers). TCRdb's copy holds only in-frame clones and misses some; the assay was immunoSEQ multiplex PCR. This sample yields 150,000 or so clones, of which around 73% are seen a single time; approximately 1.8% belongs to the top ten. Remarks on this clone: The antigen is not known. A junction end diverges from the germline sequence, so it may reflect a read error.

CDR3 length: 15 residues. Germline V lookup: CDR1 MGHRA, CDR2 YSYEKL. The TCR was taken from a woman younger than 30 in good health and CMV-seronegative. The chain joins TRBV4-1 to TRBJ2-7; 8 bases agree with TRBD1. Source material: PBMCs. CDR3 DNA sequence: TGCGCCAGCAGCCAAGTCTCAGGGGGCGTGTACGGGCAGTACTTC. This encodes CASSQVSGGVYGQYF.